This entry features one T cell receptor (beta chain) sequence. How the authors handled the data: Amplification of reference gene primers provided the estimated nucleated cell counts. Clones were sequenced by immunoSEQ multiplex PCR, and TCRdb holds only the in-frame ones, with some missing. From that table come the V and J calls and clone size; the DNA was used to work out D and trimming. The table records approximately 250,000 clones, approximately 84% of them present only once. This specimen belongs to a study of blood T cell repertoires in COVID-19. The CDR3 covers 15 residues. Germline V CDR1 and CDR2: SGHAT, FQNNGV. Germline trimming cut 8 bases from V and 3 bases from J; bases unmatched to any gene: 8.

This TCR derives from a human donor in a cohort sampled during active COVID-19. V usage is TRBV11-2 and J usage is TRBJ2-1, with 9 bases that match TRBD2. The sample comprised peripheral blood. The CDR3 protein is CASRQGAGGYNEQFF. The CDR3 nucleotides are TGTGCCAGCCGGCAGGGAGCGGGGGGCTACAATGAGCAGTTCTTC.